A single sample is the source of the 31 T cell receptor beta chains below, sequenced in a study of T and B cells in COVID-19 patients. From blood, about 250-500 ng of genomic DNA served as TRB template. Multiplex PCR with BIOMED2 TRB-A/B primer pools amplified TRB rearrangements. TCRdb re-called the multiplex PCR reads through MiXCR, storing one row per CDR3 protein. Of about 10,000 distinct CDR3 sequences in the sample, 28% were seen once. The sequencing input was blood. Receptor source: a human donor who had recovered from COVID-19.

Only one count was recorded for this clonotype. A much more abundant neighbour one base away suggests this may be a read error. The chain links TRBV19 to TRBJ1-5; D might be TRBD1 (5 bases). Trimming shortened V by 11 bases and J by 12 bases, and 35 bases separated the two germline ends. Germline CDR1 reads LNHDA; CDR2 reads SQIVND (reference sequence). This CDR3 contains 17 residues. CDR3 in amino acids: CARYAGEGGRKKRDQHF. In DNA form, the CDR3 reads TGTGCCCGATATGCGGGGGAAGGCGGCAGGAAAAAGCGGGACCAGCATTTT.

This clonotype is termed medium-sized. The chain joins TRBV6-4 to TRBJ2-6; TRBD2 aligns across 14 bases. Per germline, CDR1 MRHNA and CDR2 SNTAGT. V trimming: 5 bases; J trimming: 1 base; junction bases outside the gene matches: 10. There are 20 residues in the CDR3. The CDR3 DNA reads TGTGCCAGCAGTCCCGGTTTGGGGACTAGCGGGAGTTCTGGGGCCAACGTCCTGACTTTC. This codes for CASSPGLGTSGSSGANVLTF.

This chain links TRBV4-3 with TRBJ2-5; D unresolved. V was trimmed by 0 bases and J by 5 bases, leaving 13 bases between them. The CDR3 runs to 15 residues. The V gene's germline CDR1 is LGHNA and CDR2 YSLEER. CDR3 in DNA: TGCGCCAGCAGCCAAGAGCCCCCGATGTATGAGACCCAGTACTTC. It translates to CASSQEPPMYETQYF.

This clonotype was counted at least ten times. This sequence joins TRBV6-5 and TRBJ1-4; D gene uncertain. The CDR3 runs to 13 residues. V was cut by 8 bases and J by 0 bases, with 7 bases left in between. Germline CDR1 is MNHEY and CDR2 is SVGAGI. CDR3 bases: TGTGCCAGCCAGGCGTCAACTAATGAAAAACTGTTTTTT. It specifies CASQASTNEKLFF.

This clonotype turned up a few times. V usage is TRBV5-1 and J usage is TRBJ2-7, with TRBD1 matching over 7 bases. With V trimmed by 4 bases and J by 5 bases, 9 bases remained unmatched. The CDR3 contains 14 residues. Germline V gene sequence: CDR1 SGHRS, CDR2 YFSETQ. The chain's CDR3 is CASSGTGVRDEQYF. The DNA for the CDR3 is TGCGCCAGCAGCGGTACAGGGGTGAGGGACGAGCAGTACTTC.

The gene calls are TRBV6-2 or TRBV6-3 and TRBJ2-1, with a tentative D call TRBD1 (5 bases). CDR3 length: 16 residues. The ends were cut back, 2 bases at V and 5 bases at J, with 16 bases in the middle. In germline, CDR1 is MNHEY, CDR2 SVGEGT. CDR3 protein: CASSYVGAWLNNEQFF. The DNA of the CDR3 is TGTGCCAGCAGTTACGTAGGGGCCTGGTTGAACAATGAGCAGTTCTTC.

V usage is TRBV10-2 and J usage is TRBJ1-2, with D hard to call. The V and J ends lost 5 bases and 1 base respectively, with 8 bases between them. This CDR3 is 13 amino acids long. The germline CDR1 and CDR2 sequences are WSHSY and SAAADI. This chain's CDR3 is CASSYAVNYGYTF. DNA of the CDR3: TGCGCCAGCAGTTATGCAGTTAACTATGGCTACACCTTC.

In this sample, this clonotype turned up many times. This chain connects TRBV6-5 to TRBJ2-3, with D unresolved. Per germline, CDR1 MNHEY and CDR2 SVGAGI. V shed 5 bases and J shed 6 bases, with 12 bases lying between them. The CDR3 covers 13 residues. CDR3 sequence: CASSGEVGDTQYF. CDR3 nucleotide sequence: TGTGCCAGCAGTGGCGAGGTTGGGGATACGCAGTATTTT.

The chain recombines TRBV10-3 with TRBJ1-2, with D possibly TRBD1 on 5 matching bases. Germline CDR1 ENHRY, CDR2 SYGVKD. The V and J ends lost 4 bases and 2 bases respectively, with 8 bases between them. This CDR3 region has 13 residues. Here the CDR3 DNA reads TGTGCCATCAGTGGGGACGGAAACTATGGCTACACCTTC. As protein: CAISGDGNYGYTF.

This clonotype was seen a few times. The chain's CDR3 is CSAVPTYEQYF. CDR3 DNA: TGCAGTGCCGTACCCACCTACGAGCAGTACTTC. V is TRBV20-1 and J is TRBJ2-7; D is unclear. CDR3 size: 11 residues. Trimming pared 6 bases from V and 2 bases from J, leaving 8 bases between. Germline V gene lookup returns CDR1 DFQATT and CDR2 SNEGSKA (reference sequence).

The V and J genes are TRBV6-5 and TRBJ1-5; 7 bases align to TRBD1. With 8 bases clipped from V and 0 bases from J, the junction kept 7 bases outside the gene matches. Germline CDR1 reads MNHEY; CDR2 reads SVGAGI. The CDR3 loop spans 15 amino acids. The CDR3 coding sequence is TGTGCCAGCCGCCTAACAGGGGATAGCAATCAGCCCCAGCATTTT. Its translation is CASRLTGDSNQPQHF.

This clonotype is classed as medium-sized (0.01 to 0.1%). CDR3 sequence: CASSLGPGENADTQYF. Written as DNA, the CDR3 is TGTGCCAGCAGCTTAGGGCCGGGGGAAAACGCAGATACGCAGTATTTT. This chain uses TRBV11-1 with TRBJ2-3; weak D call: TRBD2 (6 bases). V was shortened by 1 base and J by 4 bases, with 15 bases between the two germline ends. Germline CDR1 is SGHAT and CDR2 is FQDESV (reference sequence). This CDR3 is 16 amino acids long.

V is TRBV2 and J is TRBJ2-2, with a possible D match to TRBD1 (5 bases). Trimming shortened V by 4 bases and J by 3 bases, and 9 bases separated the two germline ends. The germline CDR1 and CDR2 sequences are SNHLY and FYNNEI. The CDR3 has 14 residues. CDR3 nucleotide sequence: TGTGCCAGCAGTGCAGGGTTAGACACCGGGGAGCTGTTTTTT. Translating it yields CASSAGLDTGELFF.

Relative to its sample, this clonotype is medium-sized. This chain joins TRBV6-2 or TRBV6-3 and TRBJ2-7; the D gene could be TRBD1 or TRBD2 (5 bases each). The germline gives CDR1 MNHEY, CDR2 SVGEGT. The CDR3 extends over 14 amino acids. The V and J ends lost 4 bases and 9 bases respectively, with 19 bases between them. CDR3 region: CASSSAGTDVVQYF. In nucleotides, the CDR3 is TGTGCCAGCAGTTCGGCCGGGACGGACGTGGTGCAGTACTTC.

This clonotype came up a few times. V gene TRBV5-6 combines with J gene TRBJ1-2; 8 bases line up with TRBD1. Losses at the gene ends were 3 bases for V and 8 bases for J; bases not matched to a gene: 12. This CDR3 region has 15 residues. Per the germline V gene, CDR1 is SGHDT and CDR2 is YYEEEE. The chain's CDR3 is CASSSQDRELLGYTF. CDR3 DNA: TGTGCCAGCAGCTCCCAGGACAGGGAACTATTGGGCTACACCTTC.

The chain links TRBV6-5 to TRBJ1-4; TRBD1 is a possible D gene (5 bases). Per the germline V gene, CDR1 is MNHEY and CDR2 is SVGAGI. The CDR3 sequence is 13 residues long. Trimming stripped 6 bases from V and 4 bases from J, with 9 bases between. CDR3 region: CASRAQGNEKLFF. The CDR3 nucleotides read TGTGCCAGCAGGGCCCAGGGTAATGAAAAACTGTTTTTT.

This clonotype is termed medium-sized. The chain is built from TRBV6-5 and TRBJ2-3, with 9 bases lining up with TRBD2. This CDR3 has 13 amino acids. Per germline, CDR1 MNHEY and CDR2 SVGAGI. Germline trimming cut 0 bases from V and 11 bases from J; bases unmatched to any gene: 3. CDR3 nucleotide sequence: TGTGCCAGCAGTTACTCGTCGCGGGAGGGGCAGTATTTT. It translates to CASSYSSREGQYF.

The rearrangement joins TRBV7-2 to TRBJ2-2, with 7 nucleotides matching TRBD2. CDR3 size: 15 residues. Germline-derived CDR1 and CDR2 are SGHTA and FQGNSA. With 4 bases clipped from V and 1 base from J, the junction kept 3 bases outside the gene matches. CDR3 sequence reads: CASSSTGGNTGELFF. In DNA, the CDR3 is TGTGCCAGCAGCTCCACGGGGGGGAACACCGGGGAGCTGTTTTTT.

CDR3 region: CASSLQGTYSEAFF. The CDR3 nucleotides are TGTGCCAGCAGCCTACAGGGGACCTACTCTGAAGCTTTCTTT. The V gene is TRBV6-5, the J gene TRBJ1-1; the match to TRBD1 covers 7 bases. V lost 6 bases, J lost 6 bases, and 10 bases stayed unmatched. Germline CDR1 is MNHEY and CDR2 is SVGAGI. CDR3 length: 14 residues.

Ten or more counts support this clonotype. CDR3 protein: CASSPQGQETQYF. As DNA, the CDR3 is TGTGCCAGCTCACCACAAGGTCAAGAGACCCAGTACTTC. The V gene is TRBV18, the J gene TRBJ2-5; D remains unclear. The CDR3 extends over 13 amino acids. Germline assignment: CDR1 KGHSH and CDR2 LQKENI. Between the trimmed V and J ends, which lost 1 base and 2 bases, there was a span of 5 bases.

This clonotype is medium-sized in the sample. This chain links TRBV18 with TRBJ2-3; no clear D gene. Germline values: CDR1 KGHSH, CDR2 LQKENI. The CDR3 consists of 15 residues. Trimming shortened V by 5 bases and J by 1 base, and 13 bases separated the two germline ends. CDR3 sequence (DNA): TGTGCCAGCTCATCCCAGGTGGGCCGCACAGATACGCAGTATTTT. Its translation: CASSSQVGRTDTQYF. Full variable domain (rest looked up from reference TRBV18 and TRBJ2-3): NAGVMQNPRHLVRRRGQEARLRCSPMKGHSHVYWYRQLPEEGLKFMVYLQKENIIDESGMPKERFSAEFPKEGPSILRIQQVVRGDSAAYFCASSSQVGRTDTQYFGPGTRLTVL.

This clonotype is labeled medium-sized. The CDR3 here is CASSRSQGGTDTQYF. The CDR3 nucleotides read TGTGCCAGCTCACGCTCACAGGGGGGCACAGATACGCAGTATTTT. The chain has TRBV18 and TRBJ2-3, with TRBD1 identical over 8 bases. Germline trimming cut 4 bases from V and 1 base from J; bases unmatched to any gene: 4. The V gene's germline CDR1 is KGHSH and CDR2 LQKENI. The CDR3 covers 15 residues.

This clonotype was seen ten or more times. This sequence joins TRBV5-5 and TRBJ2-7, with TRBD1 identical over 7 bases. V dropped 3 bases and J dropped 3; count of bases not matched to a gene: 9. This CDR3 has 15 residues. Germline loops: CDR1 SGHKS, CDR2 YYEKEE (reference sequence). The CDR3 nucleotides read TGTGCCAGCAGCTATAACACAGGGGCTGTCTACGAGCAGTACTTC. Translated: CASSYNTGAVYEQYF.

This clonotype was counted between two and nine times. The rearrangement uses TRBV5-1 and TRBJ2-6; TRBD1 is a possible D gene (5 bases). There are 14 residues in the CDR3. V was cut by 4 bases and J by 0 bases, with 5 bases left in between. Germline-derived CDR1 and CDR2 are SGHRS and YFSETQ. The CDR3 here is CASSRGSGANVLTF. CDR3 in DNA: TGCGCCAGCAGCAGGGGCTCTGGGGCCAACGTCCTGACTTTC.

This clonotype is deemed medium-sized. V gene TRBV27 combines with J gene TRBJ2-7; no clear D. The germline V gene encodes CDR1 MNHEY and CDR2 SMNVEV (reference sequence). V lost 5 bases and J 3 bases, leaving 11 bases between the germline ends. The CDR3 extends over 13 amino acids. For the CDR3, the DNA is TGTGCCAGCAGTCCCCACCCCCTCTACGAGCAGTACTTC. This encodes CASSPHPLYEQYF.

In regard to this clonotype: A much larger clone lies one base from this, so it may be a read error. V gene TRBV18 combines with J gene TRBJ1-1, with D possibly TRBD1 on 6 matching bases. Germline assignment: CDR1 KGHSH and CDR2 LQKENI. CDR3 length: 12 residues. DNA of the CDR3: TGTGCCAGCCCACCAAGGGGGGACCTGGCTTTCTTT. This sequence encodes CASPPRGDLAFF.

Within the sample, this clonotype is medium-sized (0.01 to 0.1%). The chain recombines TRBV19 with TRBJ2-7; TRBD1 agrees at 9 bases. The V segment lost 6 bases and the J segment 2 bases; nucleotides outside the gene matches: 11. The germline gives CDR1 LNHDA, CDR2 SQIVND (reference sequence). CDR3 length equals 16 residues. The CDR3 here is CASSPTAGQGTYEQYF. CDR3 sequence (DNA): TGTGCCAGTAGCCCGACTGCGGGACAGGGCACCTACGAGCAGTACTTC.

The V call is TRBV7-9, the J call TRBJ2-7, with 8 bases matching TRBD1. The J segment lost 2 bases and the V segment lost 4 bases, leaving 4 bases of the junction unmatched. The CDR3 runs 14 residues. CDR1 SEHNR and CDR2 FQNEAQ come from the germline V gene (reference sequence). The CDR3 bases are TGTGCCAGCAGCTCCTCGGACAGGGCCTACGAGCAGTACTTC. This translates into CASSSSDRAYEQYF.

This clonotype showed up just a few times. The CDR3 region is CASTNHQNTEAFF. In DNA form, the CDR3 reads TGTGCCAGCACCAATCACCAGAACACTGAAGCTTTCTTT. The gene calls are TRBV12-3 or TRBV12-4 and TRBJ1-1; D is unclear. There are 13 residues in the CDR3. Trimming removed 7 bases at V and 1 base at J, with 10 bases between.

This clonotype was recorded a few times. This chain connects TRBV27 to TRBJ1-1; D is undetermined. Germline lookup yields CDR1 MNHEY and CDR2 SMNVEV (reference sequence). This CDR3 spans 14 amino acids. V was pared by 5 bases and J by 2 bases, with 12 bases between. CDR3 residues: CASSPPGDNTEAFF. CDR3 coding DNA: TGTGCCAGCAGTCCCCCAGGAGATAACACTGAAGCTTTCTTT.

This sequence joins TRBV19 and TRBJ2-2, with 14 bases lining up with TRBD2. Germline CDR1 LNHDA, CDR2 SQIVND (reference sequence). V shed 1 base, J shed 4 bases, and the junction held 2 bases outside the gene matches. This CDR3 comprises 17 residues. The CDR3: CASSIGLAGGSTGELFF. The DNA of the CDR3 is TGTGCCAGTAGTATAGGACTAGCGGGAGGGAGCACCGGGGAGCTGTTTTTT. Full variable domain (missing parts from reference TRBV19 and TRBJ2-2): DGGITQSPKYLFRKEGQNVTLSCEQNLNHDAMYWYRQDPGQGLRLIYYSQIVNDFQKGDIAEGYSVSREKKESFPLTVTSAQKNPTAFYLCASSIGLAGGSTGELFFGEGSRLTVL.